This T cell receptor beta chain derives from a study of T-cell reconstitution after alpha-beta-depleted transplantation in children. CDR1 is KGHDR, CDR2 SFDVKD, per germline. After removal of 7 bases from V and 6 bases from J, the junction contained 12 bases not matched to a gene. The CDR3 covers 15 residues. This clonotype was detected a few times. A TCRbeta library incorporating unique molecular identifiers was prepared. TCRdb independently ran MiXCR on the PCR reads; one entry per CDR3 protein. Seen here are a few hundred thousand distinct CDR3 sequences, around 27% observed once, and the top ten hold under 45%.

This specimen was PBMCs, taken before TCRalphabeta/CD19-depleted stem cell transplant. This receptor was identified in a boy less than two years old with Wiskott-Aldrich syndrome, due to receive a stem cell transplant. J is TRBJ2-3 and V is TRBV24-1; 7 nucleotides line up with TRBD1. As DNA, the CDR3 is TGTGCCACCAGCGGCCGGGACAGCGTTCACGATACGCAGTATTTT. Amino acid sequence: CATSGRDSVHDTQYF.